These 11 T cell receptor beta chains were all obtained from the same sample, sequenced in a study of multiple sclerosis patients with progressive multifocal leukoencephalopathy. Assay: immunoSEQ multiplex PCR; the TCRdb copy retains only in-frame clones and omits some. The table has approximately 35,000 clones, roughly 84% seen once. Time point meaning: time of PML onset. This sample comprised PBMCs, obtained from a patient treated with natalizumab. Receptor source: a human donor with progressive multifocal leukoencephalopathy.

The rearrangement uses TRBV27 and TRBJ2-1; D is uncertain. V was pared by 0 bases and J by 0 bases, with 6 bases between. This CDR3 comprises 15 residues. Germline V gene lookup returns CDR1 MNHEY and CDR2 SMNVEV (reference sequence). CDR3: CASSLSASSYNEQFF. In nucleotides, the CDR3 is TGTGCCAGCAGTTTATCCGCAAGCTCCTACAATGAGCAGTTCTTC.

The chain couples TRBV12-5 to TRBJ1-5, with D possibly matching TRBD1 (5 bases). The V and J ends lost 2 bases and 4 bases respectively, with 12 bases between them. The CDR3 is made up of 15 amino acids. Germline-derived CDR1 and CDR2 are LGHNT and FRNRAP. CDR3 amino acids: CASGLFGHGNQPQHF. The CDR3 DNA reads as TGTGCTAGTGGTTTGTTCGGACACGGTAATCAGCCCCAGCATTTT. The complete variable domain, with remaining parts taken from reference TRBV12-5 and TRBJ1-5, reads DARVTQTPRHKVTEMGQEVTMRCQPILGHNTVFWYRQTMMQGLELLAYFRNRAPLDDSGMPKDRFSAEMPDATLATLKIQPSEPRDSAVYFCASGLFGHGNQPQHFGDGTRLSIL.

The genes are TRBV11-3 and TRBJ2-2, with no clear D. Trimming stripped 1 base from V and 6 bases from J, with 6 bases between. Germline loops: CDR1 SGHNT, CDR2 YENEEA. The CDR3 extends over 13 amino acids. The CDR3 nucleotides are TGTGCCAGCAGCTTAGTAGGGTCCGGGGAGCTGTTTTTT. It translates to CASSLVGSGELFF.

V and J are TRBV19 and TRBJ2-3, with D unclear. The DNA end favors TRBJ1-5, so the J call may be wrong. CDR1 is LNHDA and CDR2 is SQIVND in the germline V gene (reference sequence). This CDR3 has 16 residues. The CDR3 DNA is TGTGCCAGTAGTATCCTAGCGGGAGGTGGCACAGATACGCAGCATTTT. Translated, it gives CASSILAGGGTDTQHF.

The V and J genes are TRBV14 and TRBJ1-1, with D tentatively TRBD1 (6 bases). The CDR3 has 14 residues. V dropped 4 bases and J dropped 1 base, with 10 bases sitting between them. Germline-derived CDR1 and CDR2 are SGHDN and FVKESK. This CDR3 reads CASSLQGGNTEAFF. DNA of the CDR3: TGTGCCAGCAGCCTACAGGGCGGGAACACTGAAGCTTTCTTT.

DNA for the CDR3: TGCAGCGTTGAAGGCCGGGCGGGAGGCTACACCTTC. It yields the protein CSVEGRAGGYTF. The chain recombines TRBV29-1 with TRBJ1-2, with D hard to call. CDR1 is SQVTM, CDR2 ANQGSEA, per germline. This CDR3 comprises 12 residues. V gave up 1 base and J gave up 8 bases, with 11 bases separating them.

The chain links TRBV4-3 to TRBJ2-5; tentative D call: TRBD2 (5 bases). The J call may not be correct, given that the DNA end is closer to TRBJ2-7. This CDR3 comprises 13 residues. Germline V gene data show CDR1 as LGHNA and CDR2 as YSLEER. The DNA for the CDR3 is TGCGCCAGCAGCCCGTCGCGAGGGTACGAGCAGTACTTC. The encoded protein is CASSPSRGYEQYF.

CDR3 sequence (DNA): TGTGCCAGCAGTTTATTAGGGGCTGATCAGCCCCAGCATTTT. Amino acids: CASSLLGADQPQHF. V and J are TRBV27 and TRBJ1-5, with TRBD1 as a possible D gene (5 bases). The V end was cut by 1 base, the J end by 5 bases, with 9 bases between. Germline V gene lookup returns CDR1 MNHEY and CDR2 SMNVEV (reference sequence). The CDR3 covers 14 residues.

This CDR3 is CASSLDRAPEAFF. CDR3 nucleotides: TGCGCCAGCAGCTTGGACAGGGCCCCTGAAGCTTTCTTT. The chain has TRBV5-1 and TRBJ1-1; possible D gene TRBD1, 6 bases. Trimming pared 0 bases from V and 6 bases from J, leaving 9 bases between. In germline, CDR1 is SGHRS, CDR2 YFSETQ. The CDR3 extends over 13 amino acids.

The genes are TRBV7-2 and TRBJ1-6, with D perhaps matching TRBD1 (5 bases). The CDR3 has 16 residues. The germline V and J ends were trimmed by 4 bases and 10 bases, with 20 bases remaining between them. The germline V gene encodes CDR1 SGHTA and CDR2 FQGNSA. The CDR3 here is CASSSGLAGALSPLHF. The CDR3 bases are TGTGCCAGCAGCTCGGGACTAGCGGGAGCTTTGTCACCCCTCCACTTT.

V is TRBV18 and J is TRBJ2-3; D is undetermined. Trimming removed 2 bases at V and 2 bases at J, with 5 bases between. CDR1 is KGHSH and CDR2 is LQKENI in the germline V gene. The CDR3 sequence is 13 residues long. The CDR3 DNA sequence: TGTGCCAGCTCACCAATTTACACAGATACGCAGTATTTT. Its protein is CASSPIYTDTQYF.